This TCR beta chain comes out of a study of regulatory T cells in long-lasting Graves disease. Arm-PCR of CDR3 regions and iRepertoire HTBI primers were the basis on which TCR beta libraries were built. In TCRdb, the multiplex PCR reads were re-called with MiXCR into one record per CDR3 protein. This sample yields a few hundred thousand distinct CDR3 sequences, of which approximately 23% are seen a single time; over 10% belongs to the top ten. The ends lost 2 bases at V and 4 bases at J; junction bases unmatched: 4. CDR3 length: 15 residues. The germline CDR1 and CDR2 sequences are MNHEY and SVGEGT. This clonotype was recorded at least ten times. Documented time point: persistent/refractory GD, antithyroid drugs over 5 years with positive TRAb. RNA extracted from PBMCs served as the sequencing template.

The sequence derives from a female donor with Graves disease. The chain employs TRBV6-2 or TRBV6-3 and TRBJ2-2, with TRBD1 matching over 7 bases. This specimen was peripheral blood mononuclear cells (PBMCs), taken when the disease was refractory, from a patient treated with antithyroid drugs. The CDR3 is CASSYTGASTGELFF. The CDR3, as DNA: TGTGCCAGCAGTTACACAGGGGCGAGCACCGGGGAGCTGTTTTTT.